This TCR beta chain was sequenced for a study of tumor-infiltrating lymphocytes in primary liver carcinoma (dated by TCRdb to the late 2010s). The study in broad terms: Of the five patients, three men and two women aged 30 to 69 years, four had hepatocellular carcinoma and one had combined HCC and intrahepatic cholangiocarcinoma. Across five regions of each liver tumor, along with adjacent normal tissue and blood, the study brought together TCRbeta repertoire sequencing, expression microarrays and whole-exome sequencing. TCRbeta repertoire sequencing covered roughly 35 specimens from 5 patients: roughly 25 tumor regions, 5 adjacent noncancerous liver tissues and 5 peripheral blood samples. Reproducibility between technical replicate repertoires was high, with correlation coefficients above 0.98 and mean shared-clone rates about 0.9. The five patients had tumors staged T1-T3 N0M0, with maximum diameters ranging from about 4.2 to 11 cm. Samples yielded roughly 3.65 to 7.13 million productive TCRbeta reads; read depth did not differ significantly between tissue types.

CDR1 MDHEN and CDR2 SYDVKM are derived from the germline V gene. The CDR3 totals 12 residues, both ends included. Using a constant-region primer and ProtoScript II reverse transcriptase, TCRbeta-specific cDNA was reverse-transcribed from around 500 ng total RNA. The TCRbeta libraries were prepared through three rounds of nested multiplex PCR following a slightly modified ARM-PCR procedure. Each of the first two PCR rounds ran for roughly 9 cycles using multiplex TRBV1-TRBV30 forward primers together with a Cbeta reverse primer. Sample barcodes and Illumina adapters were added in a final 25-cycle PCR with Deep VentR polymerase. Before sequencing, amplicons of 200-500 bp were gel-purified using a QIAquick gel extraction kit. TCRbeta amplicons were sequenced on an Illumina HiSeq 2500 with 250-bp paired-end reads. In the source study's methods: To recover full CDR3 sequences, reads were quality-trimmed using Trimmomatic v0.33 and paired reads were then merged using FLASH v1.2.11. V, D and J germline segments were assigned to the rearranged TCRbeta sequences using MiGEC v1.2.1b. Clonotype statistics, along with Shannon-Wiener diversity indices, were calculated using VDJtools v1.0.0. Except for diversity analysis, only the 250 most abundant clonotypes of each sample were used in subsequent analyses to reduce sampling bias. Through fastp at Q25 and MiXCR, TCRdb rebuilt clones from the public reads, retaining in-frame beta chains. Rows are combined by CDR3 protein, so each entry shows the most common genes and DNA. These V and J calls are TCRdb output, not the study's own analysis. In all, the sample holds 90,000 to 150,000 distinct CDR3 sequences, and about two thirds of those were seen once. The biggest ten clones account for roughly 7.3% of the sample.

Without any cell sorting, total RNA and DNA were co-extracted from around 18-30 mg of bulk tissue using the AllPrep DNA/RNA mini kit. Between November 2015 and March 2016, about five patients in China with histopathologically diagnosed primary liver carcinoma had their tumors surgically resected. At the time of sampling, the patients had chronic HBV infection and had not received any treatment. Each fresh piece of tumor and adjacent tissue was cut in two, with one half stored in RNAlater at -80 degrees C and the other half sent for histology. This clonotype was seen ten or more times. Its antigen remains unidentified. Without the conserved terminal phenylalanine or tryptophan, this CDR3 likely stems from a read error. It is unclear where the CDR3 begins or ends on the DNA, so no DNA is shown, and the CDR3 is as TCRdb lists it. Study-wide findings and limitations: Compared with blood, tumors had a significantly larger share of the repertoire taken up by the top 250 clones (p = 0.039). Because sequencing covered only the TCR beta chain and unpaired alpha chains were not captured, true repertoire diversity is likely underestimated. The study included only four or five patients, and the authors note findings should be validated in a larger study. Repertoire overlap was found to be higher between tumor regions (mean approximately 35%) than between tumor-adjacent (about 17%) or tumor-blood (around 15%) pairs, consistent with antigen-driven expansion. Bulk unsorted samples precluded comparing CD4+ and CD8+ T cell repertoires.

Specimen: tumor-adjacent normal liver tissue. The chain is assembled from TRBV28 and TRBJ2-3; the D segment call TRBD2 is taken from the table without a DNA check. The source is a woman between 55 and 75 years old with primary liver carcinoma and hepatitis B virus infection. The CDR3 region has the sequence CASSLFSGTAEV.